A single sample gave rise to the 13 T cell receptor beta chains below, sequenced in a study of glioma-infiltrating T cells. TCR alpha and beta CDR3 regions were amplified from RNA using iRepertoire nested multiplex PCR. TCRdb called the multiplex PCR reads again in MiXCR, with one record for every CDR3 protein. The sample includes 90,000 to 100,000 distinct CDR3 sequences, around 40% of them seen just once. The sample comprised glioma tissue, nonneoplastic brain tissue, or PBMCs (not recorded which). These receptors were obtained from a human donor with low-grade glioma or glioblastoma, undergoing nonglioma brain surgery, or in good health (not recorded which).

This clonotype has a count of ten or more. V and J are TRBV2 and TRBJ2-4; D is possibly TRBD1 or TRBD2 (5 bases each). V was pared by 7 bases and J by 4 bases, with 14 bases between. This CDR3 is built from 14 residues. CDR1 and CDR2 (germline): SNHLY, FYNNEI. DNA of the CDR3: TGTGCCAGCACTGAGCTGGGACGTAAAAACATTCAGTACTTC. It codes for CASTELGRKNIQYF.

This clonotype has a single count. CDR3 sequence reads: CASRGTGPVQPQHF. The DNA for the CDR3 is TGTGCCAGCAGGGGAACAGGGCCGGTTCAGCCCCAGCATTTT. The V gene is TRBV2, the J gene TRBJ1-5, with a possible D match to TRBD1 (6 bases). Germline V gives CDR1 SNHLY, CDR2 FYNNEI. With 6 bases removed from V and 6 bases from J, the gap between germline ends came to 15 bases. This CDR3 region has 14 residues.

The chain is built from TRBV4-1 and TRBJ2-1; D unclear. From germline, CDR1 is MGHRA and CDR2 YSYEKL. V lost 4 bases and J 6 bases, leaving 10 bases between the germline ends. The CDR3 spans 13 residues. The CDR3 DNA follows: TGCGCCAGCAGCCCCAAATCTACCAATGAGCAGTTCTTC. It is translated as CASSPKSTNEQFF.

This chain uses TRBV27 with TRBJ1-1, with D uncertain. This CDR3 comprises 13 residues. Deletions cut 5 bases from V and 4 bases from J, with 11 bases between. Germline V gene sequence: CDR1 MNHEY, CDR2 SMNVEV (reference sequence). The CDR3 DNA is TGTGCCAGCAGTCCCCCATTGACCACTGAAGCTTTCTTT. Residues: CASSPPLTTEAFF.

The sample holds many counts of this clonotype. The chain uses TRBV5-4 and TRBJ1-1; 7 positions match TRBD1. The CDR3 loop spans 13 amino acids. From germline, CDR1 is SGHNT and CDR2 YYREEE (reference sequence). J lost 6 bases, V lost 3 bases, and 5 bases had no gene match. The CDR3 reads CASSSTGLPEAFF. In DNA, the CDR3 is TGTGCCAGCAGCTCGACAGGGCTCCCTGAAGCTTTCTTT. The variable domain in full, completed from reference TRBV5-4 and TRBJ1-1, reads ETGVTQSPTHLIKTRGQQVTLRCSSQSGHNTVSWYQQALGQGPQFIFQYYREEENGRGNFPPRFSGLQFPNYSSELNVNALELDDSALYLCASSSTGLPEAFFGQGTRLTVV.

As to this clonotype: One base away lies a much larger clone, so this may be a sequencing read error. The J gene is TRBJ1-5, the V gene TRBV16; no clear D. This CDR3 has 14 residues. The germline CDR1 and CDR2 sequences are KGHSY and FQNENV. Between the trimmed V and J ends, which lost 0 bases and 6 bases, there was a span of 9 bases. In nucleotides, the CDR3 is TGTGCCAGCAGCCAATCTCGTGGACTTCAGCCCCAGCATTTT. This codes for CASSQSRGLQPQHF.

In its sample, this clonotype was seen many times. The rearrangement uses TRBV7-3 and TRBJ1-5; D call uncertain. V gave up 2 bases and J gave up 1 base, with 3 bases separating them. CDR1 SGHTA and CDR2 FQGTGA come from the germline V gene. This CDR3 has 13 amino acids. CDR3 loop: CASSLDSNQPQHF. The CDR3 coding sequence is TGTGCCAGCAGCTTAGACAGCAATCAGCCCCAGCATTTT.

In this sample, this clonotype turned up many times. V usage is TRBV4-1 and J usage is TRBJ2-1; D might be TRBD1 (5 bases). Per germline, CDR1 MGHRA and CDR2 YSYEKL. The ends were cut back, 2 bases at V and 2 bases at J, with 16 bases in the middle. This CDR3 spans 17 amino acids. The CDR3 nucleotides read TGCGCCAGCAGCCAACTGGACATGGGGTTTACCTACAATGAGCAGTTCTTC. This sequence encodes CASSQLDMGFTYNEQFF.

This clonotype was seen at least ten times. The rearrangement joins TRBV18 to TRBJ2-7; D tentatively reads TRBD1 or TRBD2 (5 bases each). CDR3 size: 13 residues. V was clipped by 6 bases and J by 6 bases, with 15 bases between them. Germline V gives CDR1 KGHSH, CDR2 LQKENI. Here the CDR3 reads CASSESRGVEQYF. DNA of the CDR3: TGTGCCAGCTCCGAGTCTAGGGGAGTCGAGCAGTACTTC.

This rearrangement joins TRBV28 to TRBJ2-7, with TRBD1 matching 10 bases. The CDR3 consists of 14 residues. In germline, CDR1 is MDHEN, CDR2 SYDVKM. In DNA form, the CDR3 reads TGTGTTAGCACCACGGGACAGGGGATCCACGAGCAGTACTTC. Protein: CVSTTGQGIHEQYF. Combining the CDR3 with reference TRBV28 and TRBJ2-7 gives the whole variable domain DVKVTQSSRYLVKRTGEKVFLECVQDMDHENMFWYRQDPGLGLRLIYFSYDVKMKEKGDIPEGYSVSREKKERFSLILESASTNQTSMYLCVSTTGQGIHEQYFGPGTRLTVT.

In this sample, this clonotype turned up a few times. This could be a read error, since a much larger clone is one nucleotide away. This chain joins TRBV6-1 and TRBJ2-3; the D is unclear. Germline V gene sequence: CDR1 MNHNS, CDR2 SASEGT. The CDR3 length is 11 residues. CDR3: CARSSKDTQYF. For the CDR3, the DNA is TGTGCCCGCAGTTCTAAAGATACGCAGTATTTT.

In this sample, this clonotype turned up many times. V is TRBV7-2 and J is TRBJ2-1; 10 nucleotides agree with TRBD1. This CDR3 region has 15 residues. Looked up from germline, CDR1 is SGHTA and CDR2 is FQGNSA. The V segment lost 4 bases and the J segment 6 bases; nucleotides outside the gene matches: 6. CDR3 bases: TGTGCCAGCAGCTCCAGACAGGGGGCACCCAATGAGCAGTTCTTC. The encoded protein is CASSSRQGAPNEQFF.

This clonotype was counted many times. CDR3 bases: TGTGCCAGCAGCTCCCTAACGAGAGGGGAGACCCAGTACTTC. This codes for CASSSLTRGETQYF. This rearrangement joins TRBV3-1 to TRBJ2-5, with D tentatively TRBD2 (5 bases). CDR1 is LGHDT, CDR2 YNNKEL, per germline (reference sequence). The CDR3 is 14 residues long. Trimming pared 5 bases from V and 5 bases from J, leaving 15 bases between.